This T cell receptor beta chain was found in a study of shared clonotypes between healthy human individuals (dated by TCRdb to about 2020). At the level of the whole study: A couple of women and a few men aged 18 to 49 years were included in the cohort. To estimate repertoire size and how much clonotypes are shared between individuals, the study performed deep sequencing of blood TCR repertoires from a few healthy adults. To increase sequencing depth and limit assay-specific biases, different laboratories used diverse techniques to prepare libraries and sequence TCR repertoires. Each donor's leukapheresis produced roughly between about 0.85 and 10 billion PBMCs. The study at large found these results: Based on pairwise subsampling, the degree of clonotype sharing among donors was expected to be affected by sequencing depth. Because the study included a small number of donors, the genetic and exposure-history diversity represented was limited. Sampling was limited to blood, and TCR repertoires in tissue likely differ from TCR repertoires in blood.

The donors were healthy, HIV-negative adults who had no recently reported acute infections or vaccinations. Every donor was a Caucasian adult residing in Nashville, Tennessee, USA. For unsorted samples, approximately 89 million PBMCs were counted, and genomic DNA was extracted using the QIAamp DNA Blood Mini kit. After blood collection by leukapheresis, PBMCs were isolated using Ficoll-Histopaque density gradient centrifugation and then cryopreserved in the vapor phase of liquid nitrogen. The CDR3 runs 14 residues from the cysteine to the phenylalanine. Of the read, only the CDR3 DNA is kept; its 42 bases are in frame from base 1. The germline V gene encodes CDR1 MNHNS and CDR2 SASEGT. Using the deep immunoSEQ assay, TCR CDR3 regions were amplified from genomic DNA by multiplex PCR. Genomic DNA extracted from each cell subset was distributed evenly over all wells of several immunoSEQ 96-well plates, and each plate served as one replicate. For unsorted PBMC, each replicate PCR was loaded with 250 to 300 ng genomic DNA, equivalent to roughly 31,000 T cell genomes. Ten immunoSEQ deep assay plates were used to sequence unsorted PBMC genomic DNA. Purified libraries were quantified with a Qubit 3.0 fluorometer, sized on a Bioanalyzer 2100, and re-quantified with the KAPA Library Quantification kit. Each immunoSEQ 96-well plate was sequenced on its own single-read 150-cycle Illumina NextSeq 550 flow cell. Per the authors' processing: The immunoSEQ output contained only junctional sequences without quality scores, so filtering could not match that applied to full-length reads. Sequences were annotated with PyIR, a Python wrapper for IgBLAST v1.9, and V/J genes and CDR3 were assigned using IMGT germline references. Reads with weak V/J assignments (E-value above 1e-6), missing CDR3, stop codons, out-of-frame junctions, or ambiguous translated residues were removed. V3J clonotypes were defined as sequences sharing the same inferred V gene, J gene, and CDR3 amino acid sequence. Percentage overlap between repertoires was computed as shared unique clonotypes divided by the size of the smaller repertoire. Repertoire richness was assessed with RTK rarefaction, the Chao1 estimator, and Recon v2.1 estimates of unobserved clonotypes. In its TCRdb copy, this immuneACCESS table keeps in-frame sequences only and misses some clones. Where compared with another copy, unresolved V genes explain less than half of these, and the others have no known cause. V, J and clone size reflect that table, while D and trimming were determined from the DNA. The sample table records about half a million clones; about 85% of these occur just once. Under 15% of the sample is in the top ten clones.

Worth noting for this clone: What antigen it recognizes has not been identified. Sequence at one end of the junction differs from germline and may be a read error.

The material sequenced was PBMCs. This TCR was recovered from a woman aged 40-49 years in good health. Some clones in this sample may be carry-over from other donors' samples. In this chain, TRBV6-1 is recombined with TRBJ2-7; the D gene lacks a confident call. The CDR3 sequence is CAISESLSSVEQYF. The DNA reads as follows: TGTGCCATCAGTGAGTCACTTAGTTCGGTCGAGCAGTACTTC.